Below, 12 T cell receptor beta chains from the same sample are listed, as sequenced in a study of T cells after yellow fever vaccination. TCRdb redid the calling of the 5' RACE reads with MiXCR, one entry per CDR3 protein. The table shows roughly 260,000 distinct CDR3 sequences, with 10% to 15% occurring only once. The specimen comprised CD4+ T cells sorted from PBMCs, sampled 45 days after the yellow fever booster vaccination. These receptors were taken from a man between 25 and 39 years old who received the YFV17D yellow fever vaccine.

Points on this clonotype: An end of the junction differs from the germline gene, which may be a read error. The chain joins TRBV4-2 to TRBJ2-2; 8 bases are shared with TRBD1. The CDR3 is 19 residues long. CDR1 is LGHNA and CDR2 is YNFKEQ in the germline V gene. The CDR3 reads CARSPGTGCAVFRTGELFF. The CDR3 DNA sequence: TGTGCCAGGAGCCCCGGGACAGGCTGCGCAGTTTTTCGTACCGGGGAGCTGTTTTTT.

V and J are TRBV20-1 and TRBJ1-5, with D perhaps matching TRBD1 (6 bases). This CDR3 is 13 amino acids long. Germline CDR1 reads DFQATT; CDR2 reads SNEGSKA (reference sequence). V was pared by 3 bases and J by 4 bases, with 10 bases between. CDR3 amino acids: CSARTGLNQPQHF. CDR3 coding DNA: TGCAGTGCTAGGACAGGTCTAAATCAGCCCCAGCATTTT.

This clonotype has a handful of counts. The chain couples TRBV20-1 to TRBJ2-1; D unresolved. The germline V gene has CDR1 DFQATT and CDR2 SNEGSKA (reference sequence). This CDR3 region has 15 residues. The V and J ends lost 1 base and 4 bases respectively, with 14 bases between them. The CDR3 spells CSARVSSNLYNEQFF. The CDR3, as DNA: TGCAGTGCTAGAGTCAGCTCGAACCTTTACAATGAGCAGTTCTTC.

This chain joins TRBV3-1 and TRBJ2-7; D call uncertain. The CDR3 runs to 14 residues. Germline V gives CDR1 LGHDT, CDR2 YNNKEL (reference sequence). Trimming pared 5 bases from V and 0 bases from J, leaving 11 bases between. CDR3 sequence (DNA): TGTGCCAGCAGCTTTCCACCGGGCTCCTACGAGCAGTACTTC. Translated, it gives CASSFPPGSYEQYF.

The gene calls are TRBV6-2 or TRBV6-3 and TRBJ2-5; 8 bases fit TRBD1. J lost 1 base, V lost 6 bases, and 7 bases had no gene match. The CDR3 spans 15 residues. CDR1 MNHEY and CDR2 SVGEGT come from the germline V gene. In DNA, the CDR3 is TGTGCCAGCAGAAACTCAGGGGGCCTCCAAGAGACCCAGTACTTC. It specifies CASRNSGGLQETQYF.

This clonotype was observed a few times. The CDR3 spells CASSLAASGLPNEQFF. DNA of the CDR3: TGTGCCAGCAGCTTGGCCGCTAGCGGGCTCCCCAATGAGCAGTTCTTC. J is TRBJ2-1 and V is TRBV5-5; 8 nucleotides agree with TRBD2. The germline CDR1 and CDR2 sequences are SGHKS and YYEKEE (reference sequence). The CDR3 is 16 residues long. Germline trimming cut 0 bases from V and 6 bases from J; bases unmatched to any gene: 8.

The rearrangement uses TRBV20-1 and TRBJ2-5; D call uncertain. V was cut by 5 bases and J by 1 base, with 5 bases left in between. Germline V CDR1 and CDR2: DFQATT, SNEGSKA (reference sequence). The CDR3 is 11 residues long. The CDR3 here is CSALGQETQYF. In DNA, the CDR3 is TGCAGTGCTCTCGGCCAAGAGACCCAGTACTTC.

This clonotype was picked up a small number of times. The chain joins TRBV7-2 to TRBJ2-5, with D possibly TRBD2 on 5 matching bases. CDR1 is SGHTA, CDR2 FQGNSA, per germline. The CDR3 sequence is 14 residues long. Between the trimmed V and J ends, which lost 5 bases and 1 base, there was a span of 11 bases. Here the CDR3 DNA reads TGTGCCAGCAGCCCGCGGGTGGGCCAAGAGACCCAGTACTTC. Its translation is CASSPRVGQETQYF.

In its sample, this clonotype was seen many times. J is TRBJ2-1 and V is TRBV18, with 14 positions matching TRBD2. In germline, CDR1 is KGHSH, CDR2 LQKENI. Germline trimming cut 8 bases from V and 7 bases from J; bases unmatched to any gene: 7. This CDR3 spans 15 amino acids. The CDR3 loop is CASSPGLAGDNEQFF. The CDR3 DNA follows: TGTGCCAGCAGCCCGGGACTAGCGGGAGATAATGAGCAGTTCTTC.

This clonotype showed up just a few times. The chain carries TRBV7-2 and TRBJ2-7, with 7 bases that match TRBD2. The germline CDR1 and CDR2 sequences are SGHTA and FQGNSA. Losses at the gene ends were 2 bases for V and 6 bases for J; bases not matched to a gene: 10. This CDR3 spans 15 amino acids. The CDR3, as DNA: TGTGCCAGCAGCTTATTCGGCCCTAGCGGTAGCGAGCAGTACTTC. This codes for CASSLFGPSGSEQYF.

This clonotype has just a few counts. V is TRBV6-2 or TRBV6-3 and J is TRBJ2-2, with TRBD2 matching over 8 bases. Germline V gene data show CDR1 as MNHEY and CDR2 as SVGEGT. J was trimmed by 1 base and V by 6 bases; bases with no gene match: 4. The CDR3 totals 15 residues. In nucleotides, the CDR3 is TGTGCCAGCAGACCAAGCGGGGGGAACACCGGGGAGCTGTTTTTT. Translated, it gives CASRPSGGNTGELFF.

CDR3: CASSSRGGGGNNTGELFF. CDR3 DNA: TGTGCCAGCAGCTCCAGGGGCGGAGGGGGAAACAACACCGGGGAGCTGTTTTTT. The chain employs TRBV5-5 and TRBJ2-2, with D perhaps given as TRBD1 or TRBD2 (6 bases each). This CDR3 region has 18 residues. V was cut by 3 bases and J by 2 bases, with 20 bases left in between. Germline CDR1 reads SGHKS; CDR2 reads YYEKEE (reference sequence).